What follows is one TCR beta chain and its context. Sample time point: patch test 3, about 24 weeks after DPC sensitization. As to treatment: therapeutic diphenylcyclopropenone sensitization with weekly scalp DPC. In the study's own analysis: Sampled TCR counts reached a median of roughly 98,000 per sample, with values ranging from roughly 20,000 to 750,000. A single record per CDR3 protein comes from TCRdb applying MiXCR to the RACE reads. TCRdb, not the original authors, processed these V and J calls. The table lists 150,000 to 200,000 distinct CDR3 sequences, 28% of them singletons. This specimen comes from a study of human T cells and chemical hapten exposure. Study details: All patients underwent weekly scalp dosing with diphenylcyclopropenone for the full roughly 25-week study. DPC 0.01% went on the upper back by patch test, with reading at 6 days.

The V gene lost 1 base and the J gene lost 6 bases, with 17 bases spanning the gap. The CDR3 sequence is 16 residues long. CDR1 and CDR2 (germline): SGHTA, FQGTGA. The source of this sequence is a woman in her late teens or twenties with alopecia areata. Some clones in this sample may be carry-over from other donors' samples. The sample consisted of whole blood, taken in connection with sensitization to the hapten diphenylcyclopropenone (DPC). The chain has TRBV7-3 and TRBJ2-3; TRBD1 or TRBD2 may be the D gene (6 bases each). The CDR3 region has the DNA TGTGCCAGCAGCTTAAGTGGGGGCGGGACCCACGATACGCAGTATTTT. As protein: CASSLSGGGTHDTQYF.